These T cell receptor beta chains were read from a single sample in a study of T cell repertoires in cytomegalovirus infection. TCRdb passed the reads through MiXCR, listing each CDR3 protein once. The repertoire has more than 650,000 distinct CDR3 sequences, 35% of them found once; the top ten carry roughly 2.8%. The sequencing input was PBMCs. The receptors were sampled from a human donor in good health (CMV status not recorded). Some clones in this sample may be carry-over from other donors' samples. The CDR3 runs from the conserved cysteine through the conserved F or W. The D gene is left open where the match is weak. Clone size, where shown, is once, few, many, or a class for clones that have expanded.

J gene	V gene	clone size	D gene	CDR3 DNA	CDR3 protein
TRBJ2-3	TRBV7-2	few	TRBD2	TGTGCCAGCAGCCTCCGGGACTACAACACAGATACGCAGTATTTT	CASSLRDYNTDTQYF
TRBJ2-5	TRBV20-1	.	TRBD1	TGCAGTGCTCCGAAGGGACAGGGGGCTCTCGGGGAGACCCAGTACTTC	CSAPKGQGALGETQYF
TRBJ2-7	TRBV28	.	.	TGTGCCAGCAGTTTCCACGGAGGGAAGGCCGAGCAGTACTTC	CASSFHGGKAEQYF
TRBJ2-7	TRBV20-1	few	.	TGCAGTGCTAGAGAGGGGTGGGTCGGCGATCTCTACGAGCAGTACTTC	CSAREGWVGDLYEQYF
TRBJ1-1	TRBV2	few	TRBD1	TGTGCCAACAGGGGGCAGGGGAACACTGAAGCTTTCTTT	CANRGQGNTEAFF
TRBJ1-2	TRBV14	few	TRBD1	TGTGCCAGCAGCCAGTCAACCGTTACAGGGGCCTTC	CASSQSTVTGAF
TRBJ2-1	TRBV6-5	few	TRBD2	TGTGCCAGCAACGAAGGACTAGCGGGTTACAATGAGCAGTTCTTC	CASNEGLAGYNEQFF
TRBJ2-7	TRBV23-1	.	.	TGCACCAGCAGGGCCGGGACACTCTACGAGCAGTACTTC	CTSRAGTLYEQYF
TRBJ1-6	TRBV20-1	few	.	TGCAGTGCACTCAGGGGCGGGCCCCTCCACTTT	CSALRGGPLHF
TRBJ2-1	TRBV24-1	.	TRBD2	TGTGCCACCAGTGATGATAGCGGGAGTCTGTACAATGAGCAGTTCTTC	CATSDDSGSLYNEQFF
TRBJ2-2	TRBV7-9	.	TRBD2	TGTGCCAGCCCCACCAGAGGACTAGCGGGAGGATACGCGAACACCGGGGAGCTGTTTTTT	CASPTRGLAGGYANTGELFF
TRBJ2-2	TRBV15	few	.	TGTGCCACCGCGACAGTCACCGGGGAGCTGTTTTTT	CATATVTGELFF
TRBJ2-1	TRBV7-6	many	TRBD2	TGTGCCAGCAGCTTATCTAGCGGGGGGTACAATGAGCAGTTCTTC	CASSLSSGGYNEQFF
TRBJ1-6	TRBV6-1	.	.	TGTGCCAGCAGTGAAGGGACCGGCGGGACACCCCTCCACTTT	CASSEGTGGTPLHF
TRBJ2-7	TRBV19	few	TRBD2	TGTGCCAGTAGTATAGCGGGGACTAGCGCAATCCAACCCCTCGACGAGCAGTACTTC	CASSIAGTSAIQPLDEQYF
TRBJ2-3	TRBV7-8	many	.	TGTGCCAGCAGCCAAAAATCCCCTGGCACAGATACGCAGTATTTT	CASSQKSPGTDTQYF
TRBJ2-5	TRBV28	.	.	TGTGCCAGCAGTCCTAGGGGGTTCCAAGAGACCCAGTACTTC	CASSPRGFQETQYF